The subject of this entry is one T cell receptor beta chain. Its recognized antigen is unknown. Nothing much larger sits one base from this clone, and base qualities are not available. The record originates from a study of beta chain features in type 1 diabetes (dated by TCRdb to the late 2010s). About the full investigation: No differences in mean age, gender distribution, total cell number or subset yield were found between patients and healthy donors. Regulatory and stem cell-like memory subsets were obtained from only 8 patients and roughly 8 healthy donors, while naive and central memory subsets were obtained from all 30 or so donors. A total of approximately 100 million sorted cells were examined across all samples, and the number of cells per subset was strongly correlated with RNA yield. In the study, recently diagnosed type 1 diabetes patients and matched healthy donors were compared on the TCRB repertoires of their sorted circulating CD4+ T cell subsets. Summary of the overall study and its limitations: HLA sub-analyses involved small numbers of individuals, so any influence of HLA type on TCRB rearrangement remained unresolved. A moderate but significant shortening of TCRB CDR3 length was observed in type 1 diabetes patients in all four CD4+ subsets. Shorter templates might be favored by PCR, yet because patient and control samples were amplified and corrected together, any such skew would affect both groups equally. The naive, central memory and regulatory TCRB repertoires appeared to resemble one another more closely among patients than among healthy donors. Because cDNA was sequenced instead of genomic DNA, activated cells with high expression could be over-represented, although the groups did not differ in activation or CD3 levels. Patients with type 1 diabetes made fewer insertions and deleted more nucleotides at VDJ recombination sites, implying thymic rearrangement abnormalities.

Each donor gave one peripheral blood draw, averaging around 120 mL, which was collected into heparinised tubes. Using a panel that included CD45RO, CCR7, CD25, CD127, CD95 and CD27, naive, central memory, regulatory and stem cell-like memory CD4+ T cells were sorted on a BD FACSAria II. All sorted populations exceeded 95% purity. Right away, PBMCs were isolated by Lymphoprep density gradient centrifugation and were stained directly, with no culture step. Samples were stained and sorted in pairs, with one healthy donor and one patient per experiment, so that batch effects were minimized. The entire amount of isolated RNA was reverse transcribed using the High Capacity cDNA Reverse Transcription Kit, so the sequenced TCRB transcripts were expressed ones. Naive, central memory and regulatory T cell samples underwent deep immunoSEQ sequencing, averaging around 4 million total reads per sample. Sorted cells were lysed in RLT buffer and RNA was extracted with DNase-treated RNeasy Micro or Mini kits, depending on cell number. To prevent cross-contamination, every cell subset was processed on its own, while patient and healthy donor samples were processed together. Using the immunoSEQ multiplex PCR, TCRB sequences were amplified from cDNA into 87-bp fragments spanning the CDR3 region. Amplicons were sequenced on the Illumina HiSeq platform. Per the authors' processing: PCR bias was computationally corrected using synthetic template baselines, reads within Hamming distance 2 were collapsed, and singletons that could not be merged were discarded. Reads were aligned against IMGT so that V, D and J genes, CDR3 length and insertions or deletions at six rearrangement sites could be assigned. Clonotype counts were normalized to sorted cell number within each subset before computing true diversity and Gini coefficients with the tcR R package. Repertoire sharing was quantified using the overlap coefficient calculated on TCRB nucleotide sequences. As a proxy for the pre-selection repertoire, out-of-frame TCRB sequences from naive cells were analyzed. As stored in TCRdb, this immuneACCESS dataset retains in-frame rearrangements with V and J assigned. A fraction of the clones does not appear; measured against another copy, unresolved V genes explain less than half of the discrepancy, and the remainder lacks a known reason. The V and J calls and the clone size are those of that table, but D and trimming were determined from the DNA. Across this sample there are 200,000 to 300,000 clones, with just over 20% seen only once. The top ten hold more than 0.025% of the sample.

Material for sequencing was naive CD4+ T cells from blood. In light of the paper, this sample's cell subset or site label describes: true naive CD4+ T cells. This receptor was obtained from a woman in her thirties or forties with type 1 diabetes.

The bases are TGTGCCAGCAGTTGGCAGGGGATGGGCACTGAAGCTTTCTTT. Its amino acids are CASSWQGMGTEAFF. The chain uses TRBV27 and TRBJ1-1, and possibly TRBD1, on 6 matching bases. V is clipped by 4 bases and J by 4 bases, and the sequence between their germline boundaries is 13 bases long. The CDR3 sequence holds 14 residues, the cysteine and phenylalanine included. The kept DNA is CDR3 alone, 42 bases in frame from the first base. CDR1 MNHEY and CDR2 SMNVEV were looked up in the germline V gene (reference sequence).